These T cell receptor beta chains were read from a single sample in a study of cytomegalovirus exposure and HLA in healthy donors. The protocol was immunoSEQ multiplex PCR, while the TCRdb copy is restricted to in-frame clones and leaves out a portion. The sample records about 180,000 clones, about 85% being singletons. Sequenced: PBMCs. Every receptor here comes from a girl between 10 and 17 years old in good health and CMV-seropositive. The CDR3 runs from the conserved cysteine through the conserved F or W. D genes are given only for firm matches. Expanded clones get a size class; other rows say once, few or many, or leave the size out.

D gene: -; clone size: -; V gene: TRBV2; J gene: TRBJ2-1; CDR3 DNA: TGTGCCAGCAGGGAGACTGGCTCCTACAATGAGCAGTTCTTC; CDR3 protein: CASRETGSYNEQFF
D gene: -; clone size: -; V gene: TRBV15; J gene: TRBJ2-2; CDR3 DNA: TGTGCCACCAGCTCGGACTTTCCCGCCGGGGAGCTGTTTTTT; CDR3 protein: CATSSDFPAGELFF
D gene: -; clone size: once; V gene: TRBV7-9; J gene: TRBJ2-1; CDR3 DNA: TGTGCCAGCAGCCTCCCCGGGGGTCTAGCCAGGCAGTTCTTC; CDR3 protein: CASSLPGGLARQFF
D gene: TRBD2; clone size: -; V gene: TRBV5-4; J gene: TRBJ2-7; CDR3 DNA: TGTGCCAGCAGCTCCGCGGGGGGGCCGATGCCGGACGAGCAGTACTTC; CDR3 protein: CASSSAGGPMPDEQYF
D gene: TRBD1; clone size: -; V gene: TRBV6-5; J gene: TRBJ2-3; CDR3 DNA: TGTGCCAGCAGGGGGAGACAGGGAGCAGATACGCAGTATTTT; CDR3 protein: CASRGRQGADTQYF
D gene: TRBD2; clone size: -; V gene: TRBV5-1; J gene: TRBJ2-7; CDR3 DNA: TGCGCCAGCAGTATGATAGCGGGAGGGCCCGACGAGCAGTACTTC; CDR3 protein: CASSMIAGGPDEQYF
D gene: TRBD1; clone size: -; V gene: TRBV5-1; J gene: TRBJ2-2; CDR3 DNA: TGCGCCAGCAGAGCCGGGACAGAGAACACCGGGGAGCTGTTTTTT; CDR3 protein: CASRAGTENTGELFF
D gene: -; clone size: -; V gene: TRBV27; J gene: TRBJ1-3; CDR3 DNA: TGTGCCAGCAGTTTAACCACCGGACCCCGAGGGGGAAACACCATATATTTT; CDR3 protein: CASSLTTGPRGGNTIYF
D gene: -; clone size: -; V gene: TRBV7-9; J gene: TRBJ1-1; CDR3 DNA: TGTGCCAGCAGCTGGGGCTATGGGAACACTGAAGCTTTCTTT; CDR3 protein: CASSWGYGNTEAFF
D gene: TRBD2; clone size: -; V gene: TRBV2; J gene: TRBJ2-1; CDR3 DNA: TGTGCCAGCTTACTAGCGGGAGGGCAACATGAGCAGTTCTTC; CDR3 protein: CASLLAGGQHEQFF
D gene: -; clone size: -; V gene: TRBV29-1; J gene: TRBJ1-1; CDR3 DNA: TGCAGCGTCCGAGGGCAGGTGTTAGGCACTGAAGCTTTCTTT; CDR3 protein: CSVRGQVLGTEAFF
D gene: TRBD1; clone size: -; V gene: TRBV7-2; J gene: TRBJ1-5; CDR3 DNA: TGTGCCAGCAGCTTAGCGGGACAGGGGACAAATCAGCCCCAGCATTTT; CDR3 protein: CASSLAGQGTNQPQHF
D gene: -; clone size: -; V gene: TRBV6-1; J gene: TRBJ1-2; CDR3 DNA: TGTGCCAGCAGTGAAGGCCAAGGGGTAGGCTATGGCTACACCTTC; CDR3 protein: CASSEGQGVGYGYTF
D gene: TRBD2; clone size: once; V gene: TRBV27; J gene: TRBJ2-1; CDR3 DNA: TGTGCCAGCAGCAGACTAGCGGGAGGCCTAGGAAATGAGCAGTTCTTC; CDR3 protein: CASSRLAGGLGNEQFF
D gene: TRBD2; clone size: -; V gene: TRBV7-3; J gene: TRBJ2-3; CDR3 DNA: TGTGCCAGCAGCTCCGGGGGGAGTGGAGCAGAGACAGATACGCAGTATTTT; CDR3 protein: CASSSGGSGAETDTQYF
D gene: -; clone size: few; V gene: TRBV18; J gene: TRBJ1-5; CDR3 DNA: TGTGCCAGCTCACCGGCAAGGGGGATCAATCAGCCCCAGCATTTT; CDR3 protein: CASSPARGINQPQHF
D gene: -; clone size: -; V gene: TRBV29-1; J gene: TRBJ1-1; CDR3 DNA: TGCAGCGTTGAAACCCACAAGCGTGTTGAAGCTTTCTTT; CDR3 protein: CSVETHKRVEAFF
D gene: -; clone size: -; V gene: TRBV20-1; J gene: TRBJ1-1; CDR3 DNA: TGCAGTGCTAGACTCTTGTTTGAAGCTTTCTTT; CDR3 protein: CSARLLFEAFF
D gene: TRBD2; clone size: -; V gene: TRBV27; J gene: TRBJ2-3; CDR3 DNA: TGTGCCAGCAGTTGGGGACTAGCGTCGACAGATACGCAGTATTTT; CDR3 protein: CASSWGLASTDTQYF
D gene: TRBD2; clone size: -; V gene: TRBV11-1; J gene: TRBJ2-7; CDR3 DNA: TGTGCCAGCAGCCAGACTAGCGGGAACTACGAGCAGTACTTC; CDR3 protein: CASSQTSGNYEQYF
D gene: -; clone size: -; V gene: TRBV20-1; J gene: TRBJ2-7; CDR3 DNA: TGCAGTGCTAGGGAGACTTACGAGCAGTACTTC; CDR3 protein: CSARETYEQYF
D gene: -; clone size: once; V gene: TRBV29-1; J gene: TRBJ1-2; CDR3 DNA: TGCAGCGTTGAAGACAGGAGGATTAACTATGGCTACACCTTC; CDR3 protein: CSVEDRRINYGYTF
D gene: TRBD1; clone size: -; V gene: TRBV5-4; J gene: TRBJ1-4; CDR3 DNA: TGTGCCAGCAGCTTGGGGGGACGGGACAGTAAGGCACTGTTTTTT; CDR3 protein: CASSLGGRDSKALFF
D gene: -; clone size: once; V gene: TRBV27; J gene: TRBJ2-7; CDR3 DNA: TGTGCCAGCAGTTTATCGGCGGTTTACGAGCAGTACTTC; CDR3 protein: CASSLSAVYEQYF
D gene: TRBD2; clone size: -; V gene: TRBV30; J gene: TRBJ2-3; CDR3 DNA: TGTGCCTGGAGGTCTAGCGGGAGGCTTCAAGATACGCAGTATTTT; CDR3 protein: CAWRSSGRLQDTQYF
D gene: -; clone size: -; V gene: TRBV2; J gene: TRBJ2-2; CDR3 DNA: TGTGCCAGCGACAGTCCAACCGGGGAGCTGTTTTTT; CDR3 protein: CASDSPTGELFF
D gene: -; clone size: -; V gene: TRBV6-1; J gene: TRBJ1-2; CDR3 DNA: TGTGCCAGCAGTGAAGGTGCCACGTCGGAGGGCTACACCTTC; CDR3 protein: CASSEGATSEGYTF
D gene: TRBD2; clone size: -; V gene: TRBV9; J gene: TRBJ2-3; CDR3 DNA: TGTGCCAGCAGCGTAGAAGGGACTAGCGGAATCCGAGGGGATACGCAGTATTTT; CDR3 protein: CASSVEGTSGIRGDTQYF
D gene: -; clone size: -; V gene: TRBV6-1; J gene: TRBJ2-2; CDR3 DNA: TGTGCCAGCAGTGAAGGGGCGGGCGACACCGGGGAGCTGTTTTTT; CDR3 protein: CASSEGAGDTGELFF
D gene: -; clone size: -; V gene: TRBV7-6; J gene: TRBJ2-3; CDR3 DNA: TGTGCCAGCAGCTTAGCGCTCTTCCGGGAGTCAGGGACAGATACGCAGTATTTT; CDR3 protein: CASSLALFRESGTDTQYF
D gene: -; clone size: -; V gene: TRBV7-9; J gene: TRBJ2-7; CDR3 DNA: TGTGCCGTCGCCGAACAGTGGGCCTCCTACGAGCAGTACTTC; CDR3 protein: CAVAEQWASYEQYF
D gene: -; clone size: many; V gene: TRBV2; J gene: TRBJ2-7; CDR3 DNA: TGTGCCAGCAGTGAATTTAATGGGGGGACGGCCGTCTACGAGCAGTACTTC; CDR3 protein: CASSEFNGGTAVYEQYF
D gene: -; clone size: -; V gene: TRBV15; J gene: TRBJ1-5; CDR3 DNA: TGTGCCACCAGGAGGCTTTCCCTGGGGCCCCAGCATTTT; CDR3 protein: CATRRLSLGPQHF
D gene: -; clone size: -; V gene: TRBV19; J gene: TRBJ2-7; CDR3 DNA: TGTGCCAGTAGTCTCCGGGTTAGCGCCTACGAGCAGTACTTC; CDR3 protein: CASSLRVSAYEQYF
D gene: TRBD2; clone size: -; V gene: TRBV19; J gene: TRBJ2-1; CDR3 DNA: TGTGCCAGTTTAAGCGGGGCCTACAATGAGCAGTTCTTC; CDR3 protein: CASLSGAYNEQFF
D gene: TRBD1; clone size: -; V gene: TRBV7-8; J gene: TRBJ1-1; CDR3 DNA: TGTGCCAGCAGAACAGGGGGGACAGGGAGGGCTGGCACTGAAGCTTTCTTT; CDR3 protein: CASRTGGTGRAGTEAFF
D gene: -; clone size: -; V gene: TRBV5-1; J gene: TRBJ2-1; CDR3 DNA: TGCGCCAGCAGCGGGAGTAGGGACTTGCACAATGAGCAGTTCTTC; CDR3 protein: CASSGSRDLHNEQFF
D gene: TRBD1; clone size: -; V gene: TRBV19; J gene: TRBJ1-1; CDR3 DNA: TGTGCCAGTAGTGCCCCTACAGGGGACCCTGAAGCTTTCTTT; CDR3 protein: CASSAPTGDPEAFF
D gene: -; clone size: -; V gene: TRBV29-1; J gene: TRBJ2-2; CDR3 DNA: TGCAGCGTTGAAATCTTGGGACAGAACACCGGGGAGCTGTTTTTT; CDR3 protein: CSVEILGQNTGELFF
D gene: TRBD1; clone size: -; V gene: TRBV2; J gene: TRBJ2-2; CDR3 DNA: TGTGCCAGCCTGGGACAGCCGGTCACCGGGGAGCTGTTTTTT; CDR3 protein: CASLGQPVTGELFF
D gene: TRBD2; clone size: -; V gene: TRBV4-3; J gene: TRBJ2-5; CDR3 DNA: TGCGCCAGCAGCCAAGAGGGAAAGCTAGCGGGATCAGAGACCCAGTACTTC; CDR3 protein: CASSQEGKLAGSETQYF
D gene: -; clone size: -; V gene: TRBV6-1; J gene: TRBJ1-5; CDR3 DNA: TGTGCCAGCAGTGAAGGGTCAGGGGAGAATCAGCCCCAGCATTTT; CDR3 protein: CASSEGSGENQPQHF
D gene: TRBD2; clone size: -; V gene: TRBV18; J gene: TRBJ2-3; CDR3 DNA: TGTGCCAGCTCATCAGAATGGCTAGCGGAATTCACAGATACGCAGTATTTT; CDR3 protein: CASSSEWLAEFTDTQYF
D gene: TRBD2; clone size: -; V gene: TRBV5-1; J gene: TRBJ2-7; CDR3 DNA: TGCGCCAGCAGCGCATCTAGCGGGAGGATTGGCGAGCAGTACTTC; CDR3 protein: CASSASSGRIGEQYF
D gene: -; clone size: -; V gene: TRBV18; J gene: TRBJ2-7; CDR3 DNA: TGTGCCAGCTCACCACAGCGCTACGAGCAGTACTTC; CDR3 protein: CASSPQRYEQYF
D gene: TRBD1; clone size: once; V gene: TRBV5-8; J gene: TRBJ1-5; CDR3 DNA: TGTGCCAGCAGCCAACAGACAGGGCCGTGGCCCCAGCATTTT; CDR3 protein: CASSQQTGPWPQHF
D gene: TRBD2; clone size: -; V gene: TRBV5-1; J gene: TRBJ2-7; CDR3 DNA: TGCGCCAGCAGCTTGGCCTTCTCTGGACTAGCGGGAGGGCCTGCAACCGAGCAGTACTTC; CDR3 protein: CASSLAFSGLAGGPATEQYF
D gene: -; clone size: -; V gene: TRBV7-6; J gene: TRBJ1-3; CDR3 DNA: TGTGCCAGCAGCTTACAGCCAGGGTCTGGAAACACCATATATTTT; CDR3 protein: CASSLQPGSGNTIYF
D gene: TRBD2; clone size: -; V gene: TRBV4-1; J gene: TRBJ2-7; CDR3 DNA: TGCGCCAGCAGCCAACATCCGGGACTATCCACCTACGAGCAGTACTTC; CDR3 protein: CASSQHPGLSTYEQYF